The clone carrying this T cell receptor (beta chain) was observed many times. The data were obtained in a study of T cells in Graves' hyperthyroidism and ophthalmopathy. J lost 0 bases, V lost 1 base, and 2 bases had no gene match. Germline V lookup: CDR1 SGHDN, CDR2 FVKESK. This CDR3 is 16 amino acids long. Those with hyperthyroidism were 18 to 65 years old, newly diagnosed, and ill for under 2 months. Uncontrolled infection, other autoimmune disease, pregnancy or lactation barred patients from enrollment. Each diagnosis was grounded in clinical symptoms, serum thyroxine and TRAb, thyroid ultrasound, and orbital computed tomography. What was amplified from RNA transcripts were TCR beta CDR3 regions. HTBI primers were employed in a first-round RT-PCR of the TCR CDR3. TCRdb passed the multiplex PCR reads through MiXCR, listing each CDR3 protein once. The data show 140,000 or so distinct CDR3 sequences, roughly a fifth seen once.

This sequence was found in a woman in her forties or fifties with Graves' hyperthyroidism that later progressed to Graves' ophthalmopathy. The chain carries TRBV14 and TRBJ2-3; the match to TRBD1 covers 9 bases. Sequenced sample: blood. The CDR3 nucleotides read TGTGCCAGCAGCCAAGGCGGGACAGGGAGCACAGATACGCAGTATTTT. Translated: CASSQGGTGSTDTQYF.